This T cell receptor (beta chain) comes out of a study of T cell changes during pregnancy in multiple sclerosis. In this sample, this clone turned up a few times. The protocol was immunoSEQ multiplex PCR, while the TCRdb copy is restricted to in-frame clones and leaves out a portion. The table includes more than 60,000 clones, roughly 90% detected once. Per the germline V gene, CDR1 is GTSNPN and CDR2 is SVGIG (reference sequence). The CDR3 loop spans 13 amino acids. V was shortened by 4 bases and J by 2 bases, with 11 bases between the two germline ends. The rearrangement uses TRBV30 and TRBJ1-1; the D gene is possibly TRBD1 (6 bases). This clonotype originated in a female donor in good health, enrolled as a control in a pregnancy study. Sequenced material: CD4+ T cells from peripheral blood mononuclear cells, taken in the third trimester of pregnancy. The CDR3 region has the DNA TGTGCCTGGATGTGGACAGTCAACACTGAAGCTTTCTTT. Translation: CAWMWTVNTEAFF.